Given below is one T cell receptor beta chain in context. Its antigen is currently unknown. The CDR3 loop spans 17 amino acids. The entry originates in a study of shared clonotypes between healthy human individuals. Turning to the study itself: Each donor's CD8 memory used one plate, CD8 naive two, each CD4 subset three.

Clones were read by immunoSEQ multiplex PCR, and TCRdb kept only the in-frame ones, dropping some. The sample has over 95,000 clones, about two thirds seen once. Study findings and constraints: Sharing of clonotypes among donors was expected to vary with sequencing depth.

The sample consisted of memory CD8+ T cells sorted from blood. Subset of the sample: CD45RO+ cells pooled with CCR7-negative TemRA cells. The genes are TRBV21-1 and TRBJ1-5. TRBV21-1 corresponds to a pseudogene. The receptor was derived from a woman in her 30s in good health. The DNA of the CDR3 is TGTGCCAGCACCCTACATCCGACAGACTATAGCAATCAGCCCCAGCATTTT. Amino acid sequence: CASTLHPTDYSNQPQHF.